This paragraph covers one T cell receptor beta chain sequence. Before being chosen for sequencing, patients had shown CD8+CD57+ cell expansion by flow cytometry. TCR beta VDJ combinations and CDR3 sequences were profiled from genomic DNA. TCRdb fed the reads into MiXCR, producing one record per CDR3 protein. The sample shows 89,000 or so distinct CDR3 sequences, around 62% of them seen only once. With 0 bases removed from V and 3 bases from J, the gap between germline ends came to 11 bases. The CDR3 spans 14 residues. CDR1 and CDR2 from the germline V gene are DFQATT and SNEGSKA (reference sequence). The source of the sample is a study of CD8+CD57+ T cells in acquired aplastic anemia. Study at large: The DNA of sorted CD4+ and CD8+ cells averaged 3.2 ug.

The V call is TRBV20-1, the J call TRBJ1-2; the D gene is possibly TRBD1 (5 bases). The material sequenced was sorted CD4+, CD8+, or CD8+CD57+ T cells (not recorded which) from PBMCs. The sequence was obtained from a human donor with aplastic anemia. CDR3 sequence reads: CSARDTGRDYGYTF. The CDR3 bases are TGCAGTGCTAGAGACACAGGACGGGACTATGGCTACACCTTC.